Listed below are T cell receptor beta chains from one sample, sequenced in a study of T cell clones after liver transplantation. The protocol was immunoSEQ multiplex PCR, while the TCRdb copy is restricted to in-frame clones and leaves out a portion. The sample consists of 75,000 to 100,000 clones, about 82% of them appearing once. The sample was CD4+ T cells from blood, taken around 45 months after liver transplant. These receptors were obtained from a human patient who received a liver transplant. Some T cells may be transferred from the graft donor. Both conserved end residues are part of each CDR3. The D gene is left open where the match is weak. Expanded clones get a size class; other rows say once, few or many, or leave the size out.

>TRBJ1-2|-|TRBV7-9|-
CASSAPGPELGYTF
TGTGCCAGCAGCGCCCCGGGACCCGAGCTCGGCTACACCTTC
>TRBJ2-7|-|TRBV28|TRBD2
CASSSGLAGVKGQYF
TGTGCCAGCAGTTCGGGACTAGCGGGAGTAAAGGGGCAGTACTTC
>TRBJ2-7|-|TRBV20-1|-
CSVARAHEQYF
TGCAGTGTCGCCCGTGCCCACGAGCAGTACTTC
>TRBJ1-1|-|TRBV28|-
CASSFVRANTEAFF
TGTGCCAGCAGTTTTGTGAGGGCGAACACTGAAGCTTTCTTT
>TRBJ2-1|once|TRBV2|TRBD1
CASSEIQGALDEQFF
TGTGCCAGCAGTGAAATTCAGGGGGCTTTGGATGAGCAGTTCTTC
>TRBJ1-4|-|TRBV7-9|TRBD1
CASSLAGQGREKLFF
TGTGCCAGCAGCTTAGCGGGACAGGGTCGTGAAAAACTGTTTTTT
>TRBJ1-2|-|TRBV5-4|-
CASTLQGLRDYGYTF
TGTGCCAGCACCCTCCAAGGCCTTCGGGACTATGGCTACACCTTC
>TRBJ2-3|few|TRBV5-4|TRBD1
CASSLDRGFTDTQYF
TGTGCCAGCAGCTTGGACAGGGGCTTCACAGATACGCAGTATTTT
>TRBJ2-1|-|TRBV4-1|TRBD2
CASSQSPGGGWDGDYNEQFF
TGCGCCAGCAGCCAATCCCCCGGCGGGGGGTGGGACGGGGATTACAATGAGCAGTTCTTC
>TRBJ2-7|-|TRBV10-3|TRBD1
CAISERDRGLEQYF
TGTGCCATCAGTGAGCGGGACAGGGGGCTTGAGCAGTACTTC
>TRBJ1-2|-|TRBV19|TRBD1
CAVGQGRAGYGYTF
TGTGCCGTAGGACAGGGCAGGGCCGGCTATGGCTACACCTTC
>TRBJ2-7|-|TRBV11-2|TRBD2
CASSLGREASYEQYF
TGTGCCAGCAGCTTAGGGCGGGAGGCCTCCTACGAGCAGTACTTC
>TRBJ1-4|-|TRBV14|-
CASSQSQATNEKLFF
TGTGCCAGCAGTCAAAGTCAGGCGACTAATGAAAAACTGTTTTTT
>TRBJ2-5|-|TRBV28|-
CASSLLFQETQYF
TGTGCCAGCAGTTTATTGTTCCAAGAGACCCAGTACTTC
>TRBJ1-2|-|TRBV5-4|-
CASRIGGTYYGYTF
TGTGCCAGCAGAATCGGGGGAACTTATTATGGCTACACCTTC
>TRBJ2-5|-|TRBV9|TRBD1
CANNVPGTGGQETQYF
TGTGCCAACAACGTACCCGGGACAGGGGGCCAAGAGACCCAGTACTTC
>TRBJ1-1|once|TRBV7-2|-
CASSLDSNTEAFF
TGTGCCAGCAGCTTAGACAGTAACACTGAAGCTTTCTTT
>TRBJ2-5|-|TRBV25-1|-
CASSVRRVRETQYF
TGTGCCAGCAGTGTAAGGAGGGTAAGAGAGACCCAGTACTTC
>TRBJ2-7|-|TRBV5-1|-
CASSSPLGGIDEQYF
TGTGCCAGCAGCAGCCCCTTGGGCGGCATCGACGAGCAGTACTTC
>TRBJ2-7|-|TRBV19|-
CASSINRDGSYEQYF
TGTGCCAGTAGTATAAACCGGGACGGCTCCTACGAGCAGTACTTC
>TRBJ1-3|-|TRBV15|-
CATSRAGSSGNTIYF
TGTGCCACCAGCAGAGCTGGGAGCTCTGGAAACACCATATATTTT
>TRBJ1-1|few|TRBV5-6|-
CASSALRTEAFF
TGTGCCAGCAGCGCCCTAAGGACTGAAGCTTTCTTT